This T cell receptor (beta chain) emerged from a study of beta chain features in type 1 diabetes. On average, the one heparinised blood draw given by each donor was about 120 mL. CDR3 size: 13 residues. Trimming took 4 bases from V and 2 from J; bases not matched to a gene: 3. The germline V gene has CDR1 SGHRS and CDR2 YFSETQ. Isolated RNA was reverse transcribed in full, so expressed TCRB transcripts were sequenced. Sequencing of naive, central memory and regulatory T cell samples gave an average of roughly 4 million reads. The table came from immunoSEQ multiplex PCR; TCRdb's copy has only in-frame clones and leaves some out. The sample lists 250,000 to 400,000 clones, approximately 15% occurring once. As concerns this clone: Its antigen is unknown. Different DNA sequences within this sample yield the same CDR3.

Study results and limitations: Moderate but significant shortening of TCRB CDR3s was recorded in all four CD4+ subsets from Type 1 diabetes patients.

The genes are TRBV5-1 and TRBJ2-7, with TRBD1 identical over 7 bases. The source material was central memory CD4+ T cells from blood. The clonotype originates from a young man in good health. CDR3 bases: TGCGCCAGCAGCCCTCAGGGGGCCTACGAGCAGTACTTC. It codes for CASSPQGAYEQYF.